These 26 T cell receptor beta chains came from one sample sequenced in a study of human T cells and chemical hapten exposure. Time point noted: patch test 3, about 24 weeks after DPC sensitization. Treatment defined: therapeutic diphenylcyclopropenone sensitization with weekly scalp DPC. TCRdb processed the RACE reads anew with MiXCR; each CDR3 protein has one entry. This table holds tens of thousands of distinct CDR3 sequences, roughly a tenth found once. The sequenced sample was whole blood, obtained in connection with sensitization to the hapten diphenylcyclopropenone (DPC). These TCRs come from a woman in her 50s with alopecia areata. Some clones in this sample may be carry-over from other donors' samples.

This clonotype has at least ten counts. The V gene is TRBV7-3, the J gene TRBJ2-2; 7 nucleotides match TRBD2. In germline, CDR1 is SGHTA, CDR2 FQGTGA. The V gene end was trimmed by 1 base and the J gene end by 2 bases; junction bases not matched to a gene: 4. The CDR3 length is 16 residues. The CDR3 reads CASSLRGGRNTGELFF. CDR3 nucleotides: TGTGCCAGCAGCTTAAGAGGCGGGAGAAACACCGGGGAGCTGTTTTTT.

The rearrangement joins TRBV4-3 to TRBJ2-2, with 7 bases matching TRBD2. The CDR3 is made up of 17 amino acids. Trimming cost V 1 base and J 5 bases; bases outside gene matches: 10. Germline lookup yields CDR1 LGHNA and CDR2 YSLEER. For the CDR3, the DNA is TGCGCCAGCAGCCAAGGAACCCTAGCGGCTGGAACCGGGGAGCTGTTTTTT. Protein sequence: CASSQGTLAAGTGELFF.

This clonotype showed up many times. The chain couples TRBV6-6 to TRBJ2-3; D is ambiguous. This CDR3 comprises 16 residues. V dropped 9 bases and J dropped 0 bases, with 19 bases sitting between them. Germline CDR1 MNHNY, CDR2 SVGAGI (reference sequence). Written as DNA, the CDR3 is TGTGCCAGTGGGCCGGGTGGGTTCGACAGCACAGATACGCAGTATTTT. It encodes CASGPGGFDSTDTQYF.

This clonotype was detected many times. J is TRBJ2-1 and V is TRBV4-3, with D possibly matching TRBD2 (6 bases). Germline lookup yields CDR1 LGHNA and CDR2 YSLEER. Trimming removed 5 bases at V and 0 bases at J, with 14 bases between. The CDR3 is 16 amino acids. CDR3 residues: CASSTRDSNSYNEQFF. CDR3 DNA: TGCGCCAGCAGCACCCGGGACTCTAACTCCTACAATGAGCAGTTCTTC.

This clonotype has a handful of counts. The V call is TRBV20-1, the J call TRBJ1-5, with D hard to call. The CDR3 is 15 residues long. From germline, CDR1 is DFQATT and CDR2 SNEGSKA (reference sequence). V was trimmed by 0 bases and J by 3 bases, leaving 12 bases between them. The chain's CDR3 is CSARDPAVANQPQHF. In DNA, the CDR3 is TGCAGTGCTAGAGATCCGGCAGTTGCCAATCAGCCCCAGCATTTT.

V gene TRBV7-9 combines with J gene TRBJ2-7; maybe TRBD1 (5 bases). Germline values: CDR1 SEHNR, CDR2 FQNEAQ (reference sequence). This CDR3 has 14 residues. The germline V and J ends were trimmed by 1 base and 1 base, with 8 bases remaining between them. The CDR3 region is CASSLDGASYEQYF. DNA for the CDR3: TGTGCCAGCAGCTTAGATGGGGCTTCCTACGAGCAGTACTTC. The variable domain in full, completed from reference TRBV7-9 and TRBJ2-7, reads DTGVSQNPRHKITKRGQNVTFRCDPISEHNRLYWYRQTLGQGPEFLTYFQNEAQLEKSRLLSDRFSAERPKGSFSTLEIQRTEQGDSAMYLCASSLDGASYEQYFGPGTRLTVT.

This clonotype was observed many times. The V call is TRBV7-2, the J call TRBJ2-7; TRBD2 agrees at 10 bases. V lost 4 bases and J lost 5; bases outside the gene matches: 8. The CDR3 contains 15 residues. Per the germline V gene, CDR1 is SGHTA and CDR2 is FQGNSA. The CDR3 DNA follows: TGTGCCAGCAGCTGGACCGGGACTAGCGACAACGAGCAGTACTTC. This codes for CASSWTGTSDNEQYF.

This clonotype was seen only a few times. The chain carries TRBV24-1 and TRBJ2-7; 8 nucleotides agree with TRBD1. The trim removed 3 bases at V and 6 bases at J, leaving 3 bases unmatched. The V gene's germline CDR1 is KGHDR and CDR2 SFDVKD. The CDR3 sequence is 13 residues long. The CDR3 nucleotides read TGTGCCACCAGTGATGACAGGGGAGGCGAGCAGTACTTC. Its protein product is CATSDDRGGEQYF.

The chain carries TRBV28 and TRBJ1-1; perhaps TRBD1 as D (6 bases). The length of the CDR3 is 15 residues. CDR1 MDHEN and CDR2 SYDVKM come from the germline V gene. V lost 3 bases and J 1 base, leaving 12 bases between the germline ends. The CDR3 here is CASSFGGTQNTEAFF. CDR3 sequence (DNA): TGTGCCAGCAGTTTCGGGGGGACACAGAACACTGAAGCTTTCTTT. The entire variable domain, with the rest obtained from reference TRBV28 and TRBJ1-1, is as follows: DVKVTQSSRYLVKRTGEKVFLECVQDMDHENMFWYRQDPGLGLRLIYFSYDVKMKEKGDIPEGYSVSREKKERFSLILESASTNQTSMYLCASSFGGTQNTEAFFGQGTRLTVV.

This clonotype was recorded many times. The rearrangement joins TRBV20-1 to TRBJ2-4, with 9 bases fitting TRBD2. Germline lookup yields CDR1 DFQATT and CDR2 SNEGSKA (reference sequence). Trimming took 1 base from V and 5 from J; bases not matched to a gene: 3. The CDR3 loop spans 14 amino acids. CDR3 protein: CSARGAGGQNIQYF. In nucleotides, the CDR3 is TGCAGTGCTAGAGGAGCGGGAGGCCAAAACATTCAGTACTTC.

The J gene is TRBJ2-7, the V gene TRBV27; D gene ambiguous. Germline assignment: CDR1 MNHEY and CDR2 SMNVEV (reference sequence). This CDR3 has 13 amino acids. Trimming removed 7 bases at V and 3 bases at J, with 13 bases between. CDR3 nucleotides: TGTGCCAGCACGCCGGGCCCAGGCTACGAGCAGTACTTC. The encoded protein is CASTPGPGYEQYF.

This clonotype has just one count. This chain connects TRBV19 to TRBJ1-1; 9 bases match TRBD1. This CDR3 is 14 amino acids long. Trimming removed 7 bases from V and 3 bases from J; junction bases left unmatched: 6. Germline CDR1 reads LNHDA; CDR2 reads SQIVND (reference sequence). The DNA of the CDR3 is TGTGCCAGTATCCTGGGACAGGGATACACTGAAGCTTTCTTT. Translated: CASILGQGYTEAFF.

This clonotype turned up a few times. The rearrangement joins TRBV3-1 to TRBJ1-4, with TRBD1 as a possible D gene (6 bases). The CDR3 is 14 amino acids. The germline CDR1 and CDR2 sequences are LGHDT and YNNKEL (reference sequence). V lost 4 bases to trimming and J lost 6 bases, with 12 bases between them. The CDR3 here is CASSPYRDDEKLFF. The DNA for the CDR3 is TGTGCCAGCAGCCCATACAGGGATGATGAAAAACTGTTTTTT.

The chain combines TRBV19 with TRBJ2-2, with TRBD1 identical over 9 bases. Trimming cost V 4 bases and J 6 bases; bases outside gene matches: 3. CDR3 length: 14 residues. From germline, CDR1 is LNHDA and CDR2 SQIVND (reference sequence). The CDR3 reads CASSKGQGSGELFF. Here the CDR3 DNA reads TGTGCCAGTAGTAAAGGACAGGGGTCCGGGGAGCTGTTTTTT. Together with reference TRBV19 and TRBJ2-2, the CDR3 gives the full variable domain: DGGITQSPKYLFRKEGQNVTLSCEQNLNHDAMYWYRQDPGQGLRLIYYSQIVNDFQKGDIAEGYSVSREKKESFPLTVTSAQKNPTAFYLCASSKGQGSGELFFGEGSRLTVL.

This clonotype was seen many times. The chain recombines TRBV5-1 with TRBJ1-3; D is uncertain. The CDR3 extends over 16 amino acids. Trimming pared 2 bases from V and 0 bases from J, leaving 12 bases between. CDR1 SGHRS and CDR2 YFSETQ come from the germline V gene. CDR3 protein: CASSFGRFTSGNTIYF. The DNA of the CDR3 is TGCGCCAGCAGCTTTGGCCGTTTCACCTCTGGAAACACCATATATTTT. The full variable domain, rest sourced from reference TRBV5-1 and TRBJ1-3, is KAGVTQTPRYLIKTRGQQVTLSCSPISGHRSVSWYQQTPGQGLQFLFEYFSETQRNKGNFPGRFSGRQFSNSRSEMNVSTLELGDSALYLCASSFGRFTSGNTIYFGEGSWLTVV.

The V and J genes are TRBV6-5 and TRBJ2-1; D perhaps matches TRBD2 (6 bases). The CDR3 covers 15 residues. Germline assignment: CDR1 MNHEY and CDR2 SVGAGI. The V end lost 0 bases, the J end lost 2 bases, and 8 bases lay between the germline ends. The CDR3 region is CASSYSTGAYNEQFF. DNA of the CDR3: TGTGCCAGCAGTTACTCGACGGGGGCCTACAATGAGCAGTTCTTC.

This clonotype was seen ten or more times. The chain joins TRBV6-5 to TRBJ2-2, with 7 positions matching TRBD1. The length of the CDR3 is 16 residues. V gave up 9 bases and J gave up 0 bases; unmatched junction bases: 10. Germline V gives CDR1 MNHEY, CDR2 SVGAGI. The CDR3 sequence is CASRGGAGANTGELFF. CDR3 sequence (DNA): TGTGCCAGTCGAGGGGGCGCAGGCGCGAACACCGGGGAGCTGTTTTTT.

The chain joins TRBV7-9 to TRBJ2-7; TRBD2 matches at 9 bases. Unmatched junction bases numbered 4, after V lost 7 bases and J lost 0 bases. The CDR3 is 14 amino acids. Germline values: CDR1 SEHNR, CDR2 FQNEAQ (reference sequence). CDR3 amino acids: CASKPLAGSYEQYF. The CDR3, as DNA: TGTGCCAGCAAACCACTAGCGGGCTCCTACGAGCAGTACTTC.

This clonotype was seen repeatedly, ten times or more. V and J are TRBV5-4 and TRBJ2-7; 9 bases map to TRBD1. The CDR3 is 13 amino acids. CDR1 and CDR2 (germline): SGHNT, YYREEE (reference sequence). The ends lost 4 bases at V and 2 bases at J; junction bases unmatched: 1. The CDR3 protein is CASSGQGTYEQYF. For the CDR3, the DNA is TGTGCCAGCAGCGGACAGGGGACCTACGAGCAGTACTTC.

There are a few counts of this clonotype. This rearrangement joins TRBV10-3 to TRBJ1-1; no clear D. The CDR3 covers 14 residues. Germline assignment: CDR1 ENHRY and CDR2 SYGVKD. The V gene lost 7 bases and the J gene lost 2 bases, with 14 bases spanning the gap. The CDR3 coding sequence is TGTGCCATCACCCCTCGAGGAGCCAACACTGAAGCTTTCTTT. It translates to CAITPRGANTEAFF.

This clonotype was counted only a few times. V and J are TRBV7-3 and TRBJ2-1, with 12 bases matching TRBD2. Germline assignment: CDR1 SGHTA and CDR2 FQGTGA. The CDR3 contains 15 residues. V was clipped by 5 bases and J by 9 bases; unmatched bases: 8. CDR3 sequence: CASSLASGRASEQFF. The CDR3 nucleotides are TGTGCCAGCAGCCTTGCTAGCGGGAGGGCCTCTGAGCAGTTCTTC.

Comments on this clonotype: This may be a read error: a much more frequent sequence differs by one nucleotide. The CDR3 bases are TGCGCCAGCGGCTCTGGGACTAGCGACGACTACGAGCAGTACTTC. It encodes CASGSGTSDDYEQYF. The chain carries TRBV5-1 and TRBJ2-7; the match to TRBD2 covers 10 bases. Trimming removed 7 bases from V and 3 bases from J; junction bases left unmatched: 10. The CDR3 spans 15 residues. Germline loops: CDR1 SGHRS, CDR2 YFSETQ.

A word on this clonotype: A much larger clone sits a single nucleotide away, making a read error possible. This rearrangement joins TRBV25-1 to TRBJ1-1; unclear D gene. The germline CDR1 and CDR2 sequences are MGHDK and SYGVNS. This CDR3 region has 11 residues. CDR3 residues: CASSESFEAYF. The DNA of the CDR3 is TGTGCCAGCAGTGAATCCTTTGAAGCTTACTTT.

This clonotype was recorded many times. The genes are TRBV7-9 and TRBJ2-7; D possibly matches TRBD1 or TRBD2 (5 bases each). Germline V gene lookup returns CDR1 SEHNR and CDR2 FQNEAQ (reference sequence). The CDR3 extends over 16 amino acids. Trimming removed 5 bases from V and 2 bases from J, with 19 bases in between. The chain's CDR3 is CASSDRLGTAPYEQYF. The CDR3 DNA is TGTGCCAGCAGCGACCGCCTTGGGACGGCCCCCTACGAGCAGTACTTC.

This clonotype was detected a few times. The rearrangement links TRBV4-3 to TRBJ1-3; D gene unclear. V was shortened by 0 bases and J by 0 bases, with 12 bases between the two germline ends. Germline V gives CDR1 LGHNA, CDR2 YSLEER. The length of the CDR3 is 17 residues. The CDR3 DNA is TGCGCCAGCAGCCAAGATCACGTGGATAACTCTGGAAACACCATATATTTT. Its protein is CASSQDHVDNSGNTIYF.

Comments on this clonotype: This may be a read error, as it is one base from a much larger clone. The V gene is TRBV19, the J gene TRBJ1-6; D call uncertain. CDR1 and CDR2 (germline): LNHDA, SQIVND (reference sequence). The CDR3 sequence is 15 residues long. The CDR3 region is CASSMGALVNSSLHF. The CDR3 DNA follows: TGTGCCAGTAGTATGGGAGCCCTTGTGAATTCATCCCTCCACTTT. The full variable domain, its missing parts supplied by reference TRBV19 and TRBJ1-6, is DGGITQSPKYLFRKEGQNVTLSCEQNLNHDAMYWYRQDPGQGLRLIYYSQIVNDFQKGDIAEGYSVSREKKESFPLTVTSAQKNPTAFYLCASSMGALVNSSLHFGNGTRLTVT.